A selection of T cell receptor beta chains follows, all from one sample in a study of OX40 agonist ivuxolimab in advanced cancers. Sequencing was performed with immunoSEQ multiplex PCR; in TCRdb, only in-frame clones are kept and a portion is missing. Of about 100,000 clones listed, approximately 90% are singletons. Sequencing used CD4+ or CD8+ T cells sorted from blood, obtained in a trial of the OX40 agonist ivuxolimab. These receptors originate from an adult with an advanced solid tumor such as melanoma, head and neck, liver or kidney cancer. CDR3s include the opening cysteine and the closing phenylalanine or tryptophan. A D gene is named only where the DNA matches it firmly.

TRBV18,TRBJ1-3,-,CASSPGRSGNTIYF,TGTGCCAGCTCACCAGGACGATCTGGAAACACCATATATTTT
TRBV5-1,TRBJ2-3,-,CASSLAGQPSGTDTQYF,TGCGCCAGCAGCTTAGCCGGTCAACCTAGCGGCACAGATACGCAGTATTTT
TRBV6-1,TRBJ1-5,-,CASSAEGKSNQPQHF,TGTGCCAGCAGTGCGGAAGGGAAAAGCAATCAGCCCCAGCATTTT
TRBV30,TRBJ2-7,-,CAWRPGTITYEQYF,TGTGCCTGGAGGCCGGGAACAATCACCTACGAGCAGTACTTC
TRBV27,TRBJ2-1,TRBD1,CASSLWGRTGSEGQFF,TGTGCCAGCAGTTTATGGGGACGGACAGGGTCAGAAGGGCAGTTCTTC
TRBV7-2,TRBJ2-5,TRBD2,CASSLQLSAGTLIWETQYF,TGTGCCAGCAGCTTACAGTTGTCAGCGGGAACCCTTATTTGGGAGACCCAGTACTTC
TRBV7-3,TRBJ2-5,-,CASSSMVGTLEYF,TGTGCCAGCAGCTCAATGGTGGGGACTCTCGAGTACTTC
TRBV27,TRBJ2-1,-,CASRRDSYNEQFF,TGTGCCAGCAGGAGGGACTCTTACAATGAGCAGTTCTTC
TRBV19,TRBJ1-5,-,CASSRDTLSNQPQHF,TGTGCCAGTAGTCGGGACACCCTTAGCAATCAGCCCCAGCATTTT
TRBV10-2,TRBJ2-1,TRBD2,CASSDSRGGRNEQFF,TGCGCCAGCAGTGATTCGCGGGGGGGCCGGAATGAGCAGTTCTTC
TRBV27,TRBJ2-7,-,CASKERDEQYF,TGTGCCAGCAAGGAACGAGACGAGCAGTACTTC
TRBV5-1,TRBJ2-5,-,CASGMGQPSTQYF,TGCGCCAGCGGCATGGGGCAGCCGAGTACGCAGTACTTC